This T cell receptor (beta chain) was captured in a study of PD-1 blockade in classical Hodgkin lymphoma. Study-wide results and limits: Healthy donors reportedly exceeded newly diagnosed patients in baseline TCR diversity. Researchers reported that CD4+ TCR diversity, though not CD8+, rose significantly by C4D1. Still unresolved is the cause of the repertoire differences, which may be disease activity or prior therapy.

Time point described: cycle 4 day 1 (C4D1), after five to seven weeks of nivolumab. Patients all relapsed after autologous stem cell transplantation, and there was variation in brentuximab vedotin exposure. The CDR3 sequence is 12 residues long. V dropped 3 bases and J dropped 9 bases, with 11 bases sitting between them. Germline lookup yields CDR1 ENHRY and CDR2 SYGVKD. TCRdb keeps only in-frame clones here, not all; method: immunoSEQ multiplex PCR. The data show tens of thousands of clones, about 90% seen once. Concerning this clone: The antigen remains unidentified.

The chain recombines TRBV10-3 with TRBJ1-2; no definite D call. Sequencing used peripheral blood mononuclear cells (PBMCs), obtained before the fourth cycle of nivolumab. This TCR derives from a human donor with classical Hodgkin lymphoma. The CDR3: CAISDTTASYTF. CDR3 DNA: TGTGCCATCAGTGATACTACAGCTAGCTACACCTTC.